The 13 T cell receptor beta chains reported below all come from one sample, sequenced in a study of blood T cell repertoires in COVID-19. Sequenced by immunoSEQ multiplex PCR; TCRdb stores in-frame clones only, minus some. This sample has 250,000 to 300,000 clones, with roughly 90% found just once. The sequenced material came from PBMCs or T cells enriched from blood (not recorded which). The receptors come from a woman in her 40s who had recovered from COVID-19.

This sequence joins TRBV5-1 and TRBJ2-3; TRBD1 matches 10 bases. Per the germline V gene, CDR1 is SGHRS and CDR2 is YFSETQ. The CDR3 consists of 16 residues. J gave up 1 base and V 4 bases, and 6 bases lay outside the gene matches. In nucleotides, the CDR3 is TGCGCCAGCAGCGTTTCCGGGACAGGGGGCACAGATACGCAGTATTTT. Protein: CASSVSGTGGTDTQYF.

J is TRBJ2-7 and V is TRBV9; no firm D call. Per germline, CDR1 SGDLS and CDR2 YYNGEE. There are 13 residues in the CDR3. Between the trimmed V and J ends, which lost 2 bases and 7 bases, there was a span of 13 bases. CDR3 sequence reads: CASSVEVLDEQYF. The CDR3 nucleotides are TGTGCCAGCAGCGTCGAGGTGCTAGATGAGCAGTACTTC.

The J gene is TRBJ1-2, the V gene TRBV25-1; perhaps TRBD1 as D (5 bases). Trimming removed 4 bases from V and 5 bases from J, with 17 bases in between. Germline CDR1 reads MGHDK; CDR2 reads SYGVNS. This CDR3 has 15 residues. The CDR3 protein is CASSGDSRLRYGYTF. The CDR3 DNA is TGTGCCAGCAGTGGAGACAGCCGACTCAGATATGGCTACACCTTC.

J is TRBJ1-1 and V is TRBV4-2; D gene unclear. CDR3 size: 13 residues. The V gene's germline CDR1 is LGHNA and CDR2 YNFKEQ. V was shortened by 4 bases and J by 3 bases, with 9 bases between the two germline ends. CDR3 coding DNA: TGTGCCAGCAGCCGAGAGGGAGACACTGAAGCTTTCTTT. Translation: CASSREGDTEAFF.

V gene TRBV11-3 combines with J gene TRBJ2-1; D is ambiguous. Germline V CDR1 and CDR2: SGHNT, YENEEA. V lost 4 bases to trimming and J lost 8 bases, with 9 bases between them. The CDR3 length is 12 residues. The CDR3 sequence is CASSSTRDEQFF. DNA for the CDR3: TGTGCCAGCAGCTCAACTCGGGATGAGCAGTTCTTC. Full variable domain (rest looked up from reference TRBV11-3 and TRBJ2-1): EAGVVQSPRYKIIEKKQPVAFWCNPISGHNTLYWYLQNLGQGPELLIRYENEEAVDDSQLPKDRFSAERLKGVDSTLKIQPAELGDSAVYLCASSSTRDEQFFGPGTRLTVL.

The genes are TRBV6-2 or TRBV6-3 and TRBJ1-3; D not certain. The germline CDR1 and CDR2 sequences are MNHEY and SVGEGT. Trimming took off 6 bases at V and 2 bases at J, with 14 bases between the two ends. This CDR3 has 15 residues. The CDR3 reads CASSLIGGTGNTIYF. The CDR3 nucleotides are TGTGCCAGCAGCCTCATTGGAGGGACTGGAAACACCATATATTTT.

The rearrangement links TRBV30 to TRBJ1-2; no firm D call. Germline loops: CDR1 GTSNPN, CDR2 SVGIG (reference sequence). The V gene lost 0 bases and the J gene lost 5 bases, with 10 bases spanning the gap. This CDR3 contains 13 residues. CDR3 nucleotide sequence: TGTGCCTGGAGTGTACCCTCGGGTTATGGCTACACCTTC. It specifies CAWSVPSGYGYTF.

The gene calls are TRBV5-4 and TRBJ1-3; 8 bases are shared with TRBD1. Trimming removed 0 bases from V and 8 bases from J; junction bases left unmatched: 4. Germline CDR1 and CDR2: SGHNT and YYREEE (reference sequence). CDR3 length equals 14 residues. DNA of the CDR3: TGTGCCAGCAGCTTGGGAGGACAGGGAGACACCATATATTTT. Protein: CASSLGGQGDTIYF.

CDR3 sequence reads: CASSRTVQETQYF. The CDR3 DNA reads as TGTGCCAGCTCACGGACTGTCCAAGAGACCCAGTACTTC. This chain connects TRBV18 to TRBJ2-5, with D possibly TRBD2 on 5 matching bases. The CDR3 length is 13 residues. The germline V gene has CDR1 KGHSH and CDR2 LQKENI. V lost 4 bases and J lost 1, with 7 bases in between. Variable domain in full (rest from reference TRBV18 and TRBJ2-5): NAGVMQNPRHLVRRRGQEARLRCSPMKGHSHVYWYRQLPEEGLKFMVYLQKENIIDESGMPKERFSAEFPKEGPSILRIQQVVRGDSAAYFCASSRTVQETQYFGPGTRLLVL.

V usage is TRBV10-2 and J usage is TRBJ2-7, with 11 positions matching TRBD1. Germline V gives CDR1 WSHSY, CDR2 SAAADI. The CDR3 length is 14 residues. V shed 6 bases, J shed 2 bases, and the junction held 3 bases outside the gene matches. The DNA for the CDR3 is TGCGCCAGCAGCCTGGGACAGGGGGCCTACGAGCAGTACTTC. Protein sequence: CASSLGQGAYEQYF.

The gene calls are TRBV2 and TRBJ1-1; D gene ambiguous. From germline, CDR1 is SNHLY and CDR2 FYNNEI. CDR3 length: 12 residues. V shed 5 bases and J shed 11 bases, with 15 bases lying between them. As DNA, the CDR3 is TGTGCCAGCAGTTCTATGGAACCGGGGGCTTTCTTT. It codes for CASSSMEPGAFF.

This chain joins TRBV6-1 and TRBJ2-3; D perhaps matches TRBD1 (6 bases). CDR1 is MNHNS and CDR2 is SASEGT in the germline V gene. This CDR3 has 18 amino acids. V lost 0 bases to trimming and J lost 1 base, with 17 bases between them. CDR3 in DNA: TGTGCCAGCAGTGAAGCAATCAGGGGCAGGTTCGGCACAGATACGCAGTATTTT. Translation gives CASSEAIRGRFGTDTQYF.

This clone occurred once. The same CDR3 is also encoded by other DNA sequences in this sample. This chain uses TRBV3-1 (or the pseudogene TRBV3-2) with TRBJ1-6; D unresolved. CDR3 length equals 13 residues. Trimming shortened V by 1 base and J by 7 bases, and 5 bases separated the two germline ends. CDR1 LGHDT and CDR2 YNNKEL come from the germline V gene (reference sequence). DNA for the CDR3: TGTGCCAGCAGCCAAGGCGGGAATTCACCCCTCCACTTT. Protein product: CASSQGGNSPLHF.